This is a list of T cell receptor beta chains from one sample in a study of cytomegalovirus exposure and HLA in healthy donors. The repertoire was sequenced with immunoSEQ multiplex PCR; TCRdb's copy has only in-frame clones and lacks some. The data contain more than 70,000 clones, over 75% of them singletons. Material for sequencing was PBMCs. All receptors derive from a man younger than 45 in good health and CMV-seropositive. Both conserved end residues are part of each CDR3.

j_call v_call cdr3_aa
TRBJ1-1 TRBV30 CAWEQDRGAEAFF
TRBJ1-4 TRBV2 CAITGTGGLNEKLFF
TRBJ1-2 TRBV5-6 CASSLAGDGYTF
TRBJ2-3 TRBV29-1 CSVVGGVRPDTQYF
TRBJ2-7 TRBV28 CASSSRDRTYEQYF
TRBJ2-1 TRBV5-1 CASSKDGQGGYNEQFF
TRBJ1-6 TRBV7-9 CASSLALPLGVLHF
TRBJ2-1 TRBV19 CASRLGGRGNEQFF
TRBJ1-6 TRBV7-2 CASSSGQHNSPLHF
TRBJ1-1 TRBV28 CASSWQGRTEAFF
TRBJ1-2 TRBV27 CASRRTPTGPFGYTF
TRBJ1-1 TRBV5-8 CASSGAANTEAFF